Below are 31 T cell receptor beta chains sequenced from a single sample in a study of blood T cell repertoires in COVID-19. Measured with immunoSEQ multiplex PCR; TCRdb has only the in-frame clones, and not every one. This table holds 180,000 or so clones, roughly 84% found once. Sequenced input: PBMCs or T cells enriched from blood (not recorded which). The receptors were sampled from a man aged 40-49 years who had recovered from COVID-19.

The chain uses TRBV18 and TRBJ1-3; D unresolved. Germline V lookup: CDR1 KGHSH, CDR2 LQKENI. Trimming stripped 0 bases from V and 0 bases from J, with 12 bases between. The CDR3 contains 17 residues. CDR3 sequence reads: CASSPPTRHNSGNTIYF. As DNA, the CDR3 is TGTGCCAGCTCACCACCAACGCGGCACAACTCTGGAAACACCATATATTTT.

This chain joins TRBV15 and TRBJ1-2, with 9 bases identical to TRBD1. The CDR3 is 14 residues long. V was pared by 3 bases and J by 5 bases, with 4 bases of the junction left unmatched. CDR1 LNHNV and CDR2 YYDKDF come from the germline V gene (reference sequence). CDR3 protein: CATSRDRGGYGYTF. The CDR3 DNA follows: TGTGCCACCAGCAGGGACAGGGGAGGTTATGGCTACACCTTC. The full variable domain, its missing parts supplied by reference TRBV15 and TRBJ1-2, is DAMVIQNPRYQVTQFGKPVTLSCSQTLNHNVMYWYQQKSSQAPKLLFHYYDKDFNNEADTPDNFQSRRPNTSFCFLDIRSPGLGDTAMYLCATSRDRGGYGYTFGSGTRLTVV.

This chain uses TRBV19 with TRBJ1-1; TRBD1 agrees at 9 bases. V gave up 9 bases and J gave up 5 bases; unmatched junction bases: 10. This CDR3 has 14 amino acids. CDR1 LNHDA and CDR2 SQIVND come from the germline V gene (reference sequence). The CDR3 loop reads CASSLQGARTEAFF. The CDR3 region has the DNA TGTGCCAGCAGCTTACAGGGGGCGCGAACTGAAGCTTTCTTT. Drawing the rest from reference TRBV19 and TRBJ1-1, the complete variable domain is DGGITQSPKYLFRKEGQNVTLSCEQNLNHDAMYWYRQDPGQGLRLIYYSQIVNDFQKGDIAEGYSVSREKKESFPLTVTSAQKNPTAFYLCASSLQGARTEAFFGQGTRLTVV.

This clone was counted only a few times. V and J are TRBV27 and TRBJ1-6; 9 bases match TRBD1. The CDR3 consists of 18 residues. The germline gives CDR1 MNHEY, CDR2 SMNVEV (reference sequence). The trim removed 5 bases at V and 0 bases at J, leaving 8 bases unmatched. The CDR3 protein is CASSPGTGSSSYNSPLHF. Written as DNA, the CDR3 is TGTGCCAGCAGTCCCGGGACAGGGTCTAGCTCCTATAATTCACCCCTCCACTTT.

The chain recombines TRBV4-1 with TRBJ2-5; 8 nucleotides match TRBD2. The length of the CDR3 is 18 residues. Trimming at V came to 1 base and at J to 0 bases, leaving 10 bases not matched to a gene. Germline V CDR1 and CDR2: MGHRA, YSYEKL. The CDR3 sequence is CASSQGIGERGYQETQYF. In DNA, the CDR3 is TGCGCCAGCAGCCAAGGTATTGGCGAGCGGGGGTACCAAGAGACCCAGTACTTC.

The CDR3: CAISLQGQDTEAFF. The CDR3 DNA reads TGTGCCATCAGTCTCCAGGGCCAAGACACTGAAGCTTTCTTT. This rearrangement joins TRBV10-3 to TRBJ1-1, with D perhaps TRBD1 (5 bases). V shed 5 bases and J shed 3 bases, with 13 bases lying between them. Germline CDR1 reads ENHRY; CDR2 reads SYGVKD. The CDR3 is made up of 14 amino acids.

This sequence joins TRBV25-1 and TRBJ1-6; 8 bases line up with TRBD1. This CDR3 has 15 amino acids. The junction had 10 bases not matched to a gene; V was cut back by 8 bases and J by 7 bases. Germline lookup yields CDR1 MGHDK and CDR2 SYGVNS. The CDR3 protein is CASSGQARRNSPLHF. DNA of the CDR3: TGTGCCAGCTCGGGACAGGCGCGGAGGAATTCACCCCTCCACTTT.

The V and J genes are TRBV12-3 or TRBV12-4 and TRBJ2-7; TRBD2 might be the D (6 bases). V shed 3 bases and J shed 5 bases, with 11 bases lying between them. The length of the CDR3 is 13 residues. This CDR3 reads CASSLAGSHEQYF. The DNA for the CDR3 is TGTGCCAGCAGTTTGGCGGGATCCCACGAGCAGTACTTC.

The J gene is TRBJ1-2, the V gene TRBV3-1 (or the pseudogene TRBV3-2), with D perhaps TRBD1 (6 bases). Germline loops: CDR1 LGHDT, CDR2 YNNKEL (reference sequence). Trimming removed 3 bases from V and 4 bases from J, with 27 bases in between. This CDR3 is built from 19 residues. The DNA for the CDR3 is TGTGCCAGCAGCCACAAAAGGGGGATACAGGGTTTAGTTTTCTATGGCTACACCTTC. Encoded protein: CASSHKRGIQGLVFYGYTF.

V usage is TRBV28 and J usage is TRBJ1-5; tentative D call: TRBD1 (6 bases). CDR1 and CDR2 (germline): MDHEN, SYDVKM. The CDR3 sequence is 13 residues long. Trimming took off 7 bases at V and 4 bases at J, with 11 bases between the two ends. The CDR3 DNA is TGTGCCAGCAACCGAGACAGGAATCAGCCCCAGCATTTT. This sequence encodes CASNRDRNQPQHF. Full variable domain (outside the CDR3, taken from reference TRBV28 and TRBJ1-5): DVKVTQSSRYLVKRTGEKVFLECVQDMDHENMFWYRQDPGLGLRLIYFSYDVKMKEKGDIPEGYSVSREKKERFSLILESASTNQTSMYLCASNRDRNQPQHFGDGTRLSIL.

The V call is TRBV24-1, the J call TRBJ2-3, with D possibly matching TRBD2 (6 bases). V lost 4 bases and J lost 6, with 19 bases in between. CDR1 and CDR2 from the germline V gene are KGHDR and SFDVKD. CDR3 length equals 16 residues. The CDR3 bases are TGTGCCACCAGTGACCCCGGGGGTAGCAGCGCGGATACGCAGTATTTT. This translates into CATSDPGGSSADTQYF.

The V and J genes are TRBV24-1 and TRBJ1-2, with TRBD1 matching 9 bases. Germline values: CDR1 KGHDR, CDR2 SFDVKD. J gave up 3 bases and V 6 bases, and 4 bases lay outside the gene matches. The CDR3 is 14 residues long. For the CDR3, the DNA is TGTGCCACCAGTAAGGGACAGGGAGACTATGGCTACACCTTC. Its protein product is CATSKGQGDYGYTF.

The chain is built from TRBV28 and TRBJ2-2, with a tentative D call TRBD2 (6 bases). Deletions cut 5 bases from V and 3 bases from J, with 13 bases between. Germline loops: CDR1 MDHEN, CDR2 SYDVKM. This CDR3 region has 15 residues. The CDR3 sequence is CASSLMTRDTGELFF. CDR3 coding DNA: TGTGCCAGCAGTCTTATGACTAGAGACACCGGGGAGCTGTTTTTT.

The chain is built from TRBV6-2 or TRBV6-3 and TRBJ1-5; D is unclear. Germline values: CDR1 MNHEY, CDR2 SVGEGT. The length of the CDR3 is 14 residues. Trimming removed 2 bases from V and 13 bases from J, with 18 bases in between. The DNA of the CDR3 is TGTGCCAGCAGTTACCCCTTCTGGAGGGCTCATCAGCATTTT. Its protein is CASSYPFWRAHQHF.

V usage is TRBV5-4 and J usage is TRBJ2-1, with TRBD2 identical over 7 bases. There are 14 residues in the CDR3. The germline V gene has CDR1 SGHNT and CDR2 YYREEE (reference sequence). Trimming cost V 4 bases and J 1 base; bases outside gene matches: 2. In DNA, the CDR3 is TGTGCCAGCAGCGCCGGGGGGTCCTACAATGAGCAGTTCTTC. Protein: CASSAGGSYNEQFF.

The chain recombines TRBV4-1 with TRBJ1-1, with a weak D call TRBD1 (6 bases). The CDR3 sequence is 12 residues long. Germline CDR1 MGHRA, CDR2 YSYEKL. Trimming removed 5 bases at V and 5 bases at J, with 9 bases between. CDR3 nucleotides: TGCGCCAGCAGCGGTACAGGGACTGAAGCTTTCTTT. Its translation is CASSGTGTEAFF.

J is TRBJ1-4 and V is TRBV12-3 or TRBV12-4, with D possibly being TRBD1 (5 bases). Trimming left V 2 bases short and J 8 bases short, with 9 bases between. The length of the CDR3 is 13 residues. CDR3 residues: CASSLRGWEKLFF. The CDR3 DNA reads as TGTGCCAGCAGTTTACGGGGGTGGGAAAAACTGTTTTTT.

This chain links TRBV18 with TRBJ1-1; D gene unclear. Trimming removed 3 bases at V and 2 bases at J, with 16 bases between. The CDR3 contains 16 residues. Germline V CDR1 and CDR2: KGHSH, LQKENI. The CDR3 nucleotides read TGTGCCAGCTCACCCGGACTAAAGGCCATTAACACTGAAGCTTTCTTT. It yields the protein CASSPGLKAINTEAFF.

This clone was observed a few times. The V gene is TRBV5-1, the J gene TRBJ1-1; 9 positions agree with TRBD1. This CDR3 has 15 residues. J gave up 4 bases and V 0 bases, and 4 bases lay outside the gene matches. Per germline, CDR1 SGHRS and CDR2 YFSETQ. The chain's CDR3 is CASSLVRTGATEAFF. CDR3 in DNA: TGCGCCAGCAGCTTGGTCCGGACAGGGGCCACTGAAGCTTTCTTT.

Written as DNA, the CDR3 is TGTGCCAGCAGTTTATCGGGTCCCTACGAGCAGTACTTC. This codes for CASSLSGPYEQYF. The rearrangement links TRBV28 to TRBJ2-7; D remains ambiguous. This CDR3 comprises 13 residues. Germline CDR1 is MDHEN and CDR2 is SYDVKM. V gave up 1 base and J gave up 2 bases, with 6 bases separating them.

The rearrangement joins TRBV19 to TRBJ1-1, with D possibly TRBD1 on 5 matching bases. V lost 7 bases to trimming and J lost 0 bases, with 9 bases between them. This CDR3 is 13 amino acids long. The germline V gene has CDR1 LNHDA and CDR2 SQIVND (reference sequence). CDR3 loop: CASNQGLNTEAFF. DNA of the CDR3: TGTGCCAGTAATCAGGGTCTGAACACTGAAGCTTTCTTT.

The J gene is TRBJ1-6, the V gene TRBV30; possible D gene TRBD1, 5 bases. Trimming removed 3 bases from V and 9 bases from J, with 9 bases in between. The germline gives CDR1 GTSNPN, CDR2 SVGIG (reference sequence). The CDR3 runs 12 residues. The CDR3 is CAWSRDSSPLHF. The DNA of the CDR3 is TGTGCCTGGAGCAGGGACTCTTCACCCCTCCACTTT.

The V call is TRBV20-1, the J call TRBJ1-3; D gene unclear. This CDR3 has 11 amino acids. Germline V gene sequence: CDR1 DFQATT, CDR2 SNEGSKA (reference sequence). The V gene lost 3 bases and the J gene lost 6 bases, with 6 bases spanning the gap. CDR3 in DNA: TGCAGTGCTAGCACTCAAAACACCATATATTTT. Amino acid sequence: CSASTQNTIYF.

This chain's CDR3 is CASSPKLRRGEQYF. DNA for the CDR3: TGTGCCAGCAGCCCCAAGCTCCGGAGGGGCGAGCAGTACTTC. The V and J genes are TRBV14 and TRBJ2-7; D perhaps matches TRBD2 (6 bases). Germline V gene data show CDR1 as SGHDN and CDR2 as FVKESK. V dropped 4 bases and J dropped 6 bases, with 16 bases sitting between them. CDR3 size: 14 residues.

The rearrangement joins TRBV9 to TRBJ2-3, with 11 positions matching TRBD2. V shed 3 bases, J shed 6 bases, and the junction held 9 bases outside the gene matches. Per the germline V gene, CDR1 is SGDLS and CDR2 is YYNGEE. CDR3 length equals 16 residues. Here the CDR3 DNA reads TGTGCCAGCAGCGGACGACTAGCGGGGCTACACGATACGCAGTATTTT. Translated, it gives CASSGRLAGLHDTQYF.

This clone showed up just a few times. CDR3 in amino acids: CASSQGSGGNTEAFF. CDR3 bases: TGCGCCAGCAGCCAGGGTTCAGGGGGAAACACTGAAGCTTTCTTT. The chain joins TRBV4-3 to TRBJ1-1, with 7 bases aligning to TRBD1. The CDR3 is 15 amino acids. The V gene end was trimmed by 3 bases and the J gene end by 2 bases; junction bases not matched to a gene: 6. The germline V gene has CDR1 LGHNA and CDR2 YSLEER.

The V and J genes are TRBV4-2 and TRBJ1-2, with D tentatively TRBD1 (6 bases). The CDR3 is made up of 15 amino acids. Germline lookup yields CDR1 LGHNA and CDR2 YNFKEQ. V lost 5 bases and J 7 bases, leaving 20 bases between the germline ends. The CDR3 loop is CASSAPGTRDCGYTF. In nucleotides, the CDR3 is TGTGCCAGCAGCGCACCCGGGACAAGGGATTGTGGCTACACCTTC.

The V call is TRBV5-4, the J call TRBJ1-1, with a possible D match to TRBD1 (5 bases). Trimming stripped 6 bases from V and 2 bases from J, with 11 bases between. CDR1 and CDR2 (germline): SGHNT, YYREEE (reference sequence). CDR3 length: 13 amino acids. The chain's CDR3 is CASTDSYNTEAFF. The CDR3 region has the DNA TGTGCCAGCACCGACAGTTACAACACTGAAGCTTTCTTT.

This rearrangement joins TRBV18 to TRBJ1-6; 7 bases are a match to TRBD1. With V trimmed by 3 bases and J by 10 bases, 9 bases remained unmatched. CDR1 and CDR2 (germline): KGHSH, LQKENI. The CDR3 is 15 amino acids. CDR3 sequence reads: CASSPGQGDNSPLHF. DNA for the CDR3: TGTGCCAGCTCACCGGGGCAGGGGGACAACTCACCCCTCCACTTT.

The gene calls are TRBV28 and TRBJ1-5; 8 bases align to TRBD1. The length of the CDR3 is 12 residues. The germline V gene has CDR1 MDHEN and CDR2 SYDVKM. J lost 16 bases, V lost 5 bases, and 10 bases had no gene match. Written as DNA, the CDR3 is TGTGCCAGCAGTGGGACAGGACGATTTCAACATTTT. Its protein is CASSGTGRFQHF.

V usage is TRBV28 and J usage is TRBJ1-1; 8 bases align to TRBD1. J gave up 8 bases and V 4 bases, and 15 bases lay outside the gene matches. Germline CDR1 is MDHEN and CDR2 is SYDVKM. This CDR3 has 16 amino acids. The CDR3 DNA reads TGTGCCAGCAGTTCCCCGAATCGACAGGGGATGGGAGAAGCTTTCTTT. Its protein product is CASSSPNRQGMGEAFF.